The source of this TCR beta chain is a study of memory CD4+ T cells and cytomegalovirus serostatus. V gave up 3 bases and J gave up 5 bases, with 14 bases separating them. The germline CDR1 and CDR2 sequences are SGHDT and YYEEEE. The CDR3 contains 14 residues. Regarding this clone: No antigen is known for it.

Study results and limitations: Suggested: most of the CMV-linked TCR signature lies in CD4+ memory cells.

The table came from immunoSEQ multiplex PCR; TCRdb's copy has only in-frame clones and leaves some out. Here the sample spans 80,000 or so clones, around four fifths being singletons. The sort gate was single viable CD3+CD4+CD8-CD45RO+ cells for memory CD4+ T cells. The sequenced sample was memory CD4+ T cells from blood. V usage is TRBV5-6 and J usage is TRBJ1-1; D is perhaps TRBD1 (6 bases). The sequence was collected from an adult in good health and CMV-seropositive. In DNA, the CDR3 is TGTGCCAGCAGCTACAGGGATCGGTCAACTGAAGCTTTCTTT. Amino acid sequence: CASSYRDRSTEAFF. Looking up the rest from reference TRBV5-6 and TRBJ1-1 gives the full variable domain: DAGVTQSPTHLIKTRGQQVTLRCSPKSGHDTVSWYQQALGQGPQFIFQYYEEEERQRGNFPDRFSGHQFPNYSSELNVNALLLGDSALYLCASSYRDRSTEAFFGQGTRLTVV.